This TCR beta chain emerged from a study of identical twins. Whole-study results and caveats: For out-of-frame alpha sequences shared by twins, low generation probability was in excess.

Using its own MiXCR run on the 5' RACE reads, TCRdb lists one record per CDR3 protein. This sample has 500,000 or so distinct CDR3 sequences, with roughly a fifth found just once. V lost 7 bases, J lost 0 bases, and 10 bases stayed unmatched. The CDR3 is made up of 17 amino acids. From germline, CDR1 is MNHNS and CDR2 SASEGT. Regarding this clonotype: Its matching antigen is unknown.

The same specimen was also included in a second study, on T cells expressing NK-cell markers.

The origin of this receptor is a woman younger than 35 in good health. The chain is built from TRBV6-1 and TRBJ2-2; 8 bases align to TRBD2. Sequenced input: CD4+ T cells sorted from blood. The CDR3 reads CASTRQAGGANTGELFF. The CDR3 DNA is TGTGCCAGCACACGACAGGCGGGAGGCGCGAACACCGGGGAGCTGTTTTTT.